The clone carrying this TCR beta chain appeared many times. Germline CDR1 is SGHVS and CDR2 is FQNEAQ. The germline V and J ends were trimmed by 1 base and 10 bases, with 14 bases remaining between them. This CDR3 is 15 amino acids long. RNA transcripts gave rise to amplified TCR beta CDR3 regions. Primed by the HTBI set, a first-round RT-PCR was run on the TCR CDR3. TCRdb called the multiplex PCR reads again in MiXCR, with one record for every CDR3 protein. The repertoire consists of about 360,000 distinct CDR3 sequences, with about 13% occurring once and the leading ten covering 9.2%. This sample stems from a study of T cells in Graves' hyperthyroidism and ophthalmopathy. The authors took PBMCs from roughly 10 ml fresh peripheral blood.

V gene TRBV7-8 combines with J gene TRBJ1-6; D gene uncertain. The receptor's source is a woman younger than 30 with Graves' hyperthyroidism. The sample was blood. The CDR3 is CASSLVGSPGSPLHF. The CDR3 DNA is TGTGCCAGCAGCTTAGTGGGATCCCCGGGGTCACCCCTCCACTTT.